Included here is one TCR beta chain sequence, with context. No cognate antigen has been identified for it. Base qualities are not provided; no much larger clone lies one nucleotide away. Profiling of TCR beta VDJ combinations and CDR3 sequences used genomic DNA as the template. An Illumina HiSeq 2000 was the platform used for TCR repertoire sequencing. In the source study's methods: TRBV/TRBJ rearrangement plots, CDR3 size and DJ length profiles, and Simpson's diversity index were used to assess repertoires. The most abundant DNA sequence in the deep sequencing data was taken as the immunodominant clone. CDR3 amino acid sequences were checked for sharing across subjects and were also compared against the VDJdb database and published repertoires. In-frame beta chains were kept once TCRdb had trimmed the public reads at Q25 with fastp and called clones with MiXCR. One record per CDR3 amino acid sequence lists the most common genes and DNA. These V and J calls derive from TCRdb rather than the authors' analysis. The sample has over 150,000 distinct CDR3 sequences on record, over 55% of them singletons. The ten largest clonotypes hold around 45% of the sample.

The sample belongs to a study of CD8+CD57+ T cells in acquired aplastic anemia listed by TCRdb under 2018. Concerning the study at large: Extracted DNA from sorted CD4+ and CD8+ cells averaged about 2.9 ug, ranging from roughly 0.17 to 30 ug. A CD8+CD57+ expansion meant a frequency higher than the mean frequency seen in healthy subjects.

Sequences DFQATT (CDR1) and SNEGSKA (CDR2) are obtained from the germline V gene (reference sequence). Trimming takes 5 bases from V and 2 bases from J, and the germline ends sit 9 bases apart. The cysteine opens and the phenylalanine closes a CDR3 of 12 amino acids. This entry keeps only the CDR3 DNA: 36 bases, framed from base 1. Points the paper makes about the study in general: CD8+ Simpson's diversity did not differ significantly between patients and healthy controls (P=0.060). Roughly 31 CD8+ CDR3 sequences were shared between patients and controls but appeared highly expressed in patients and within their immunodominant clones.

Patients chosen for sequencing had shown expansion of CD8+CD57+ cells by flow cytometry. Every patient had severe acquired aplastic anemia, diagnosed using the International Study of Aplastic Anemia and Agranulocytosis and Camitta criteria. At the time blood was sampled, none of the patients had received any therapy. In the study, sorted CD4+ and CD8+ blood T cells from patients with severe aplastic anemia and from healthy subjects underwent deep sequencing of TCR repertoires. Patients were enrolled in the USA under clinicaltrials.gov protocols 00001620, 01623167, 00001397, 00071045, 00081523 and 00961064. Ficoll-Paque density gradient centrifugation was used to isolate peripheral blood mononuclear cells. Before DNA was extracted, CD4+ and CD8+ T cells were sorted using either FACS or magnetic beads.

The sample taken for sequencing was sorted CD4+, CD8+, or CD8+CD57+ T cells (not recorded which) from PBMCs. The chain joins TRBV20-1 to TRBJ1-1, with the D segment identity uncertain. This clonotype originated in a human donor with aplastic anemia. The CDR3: CSARHQNTEAFF. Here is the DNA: TGCAGTGCTCGACACCAAAACACTGAAGCTTTCTTT.